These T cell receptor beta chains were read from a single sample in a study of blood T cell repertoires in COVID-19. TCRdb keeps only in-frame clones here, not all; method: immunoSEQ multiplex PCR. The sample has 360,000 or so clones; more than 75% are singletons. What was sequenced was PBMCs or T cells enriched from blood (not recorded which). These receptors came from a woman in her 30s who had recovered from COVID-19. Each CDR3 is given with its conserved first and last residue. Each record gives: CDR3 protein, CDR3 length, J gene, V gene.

CASRKEPNTGELFF,14,TRBJ2-2,TRBV5-5
CATSRVKGLAEYNEQFF,17,TRBJ2-1,TRBV15
CASSSGLGGSGLAGFSYNEQFF,22,TRBJ2-1,TRBV6-6
CASNLANYGYTF,12,TRBJ1-2,TRBV2
CASSFDTEAFF,11,TRBJ1-1,TRBV7-8
CASSPTGQETQYF,13,TRBJ2-5,TRBV18
CASSIPWDRDHYGYTF,16,TRBJ1-2,TRBV19
CASSPLASGAFF,12,TRBJ1-1,TRBV6-2/TRBV6-3
CASNGWGDEQYF,12,TRBJ2-7,TRBV19
CASSTTGQIQETQYF,15,TRBJ2-5,TRBV9
CASSPGSSYNSPLHF,15,TRBJ1-6,TRBV5-6
CASSVETPRGEQFF,14,TRBJ2-1,TRBV9
CASSLADSHNEQFF,14,TRBJ2-1,TRBV3-1/TRBV3-2
CASSSGRTSGANTGELFF,18,TRBJ2-2,TRBV7-9
CASSPRSGSFGETQYF,16,TRBJ2-5,TRBV13
CASSQALTSNYGYTF,15,TRBJ1-2,TRBV3-1/TRBV3-2
CASSGLADYSNTGELFF,17,TRBJ2-2,TRBV25-1
CASSEYEEAFF,11,TRBJ1-1,TRBV25-1
CASSVPGLAGVNEQFF,16,TRBJ2-1,TRBV9
CASSLTGGGNEQFF,14,TRBJ2-1,TRBV5-1
CASSLGSGLNTGELFF,16,TRBJ2-2,TRBV7-3
CASSSAGTLNTGELFF,16,TRBJ2-2,TRBV5-8
CASSSTTGPGDTQYF,15,TRBJ2-3,TRBV7-9
CSVEDVQGSEAFF,13,TRBJ1-1,TRBV29-1
CASSGSGEGETQYF,14,TRBJ2-5,TRBV5-4
CASSPPRLAGQETQYF,16,TRBJ2-5,TRBV18
CASRTGTGTQYF,12,TRBJ2-5,TRBV19
CASSLSPGQGRYWEQFF,17,TRBJ2-1,TRBV28
CASSRAGGFNEQFF,14,TRBJ2-1,TRBV19